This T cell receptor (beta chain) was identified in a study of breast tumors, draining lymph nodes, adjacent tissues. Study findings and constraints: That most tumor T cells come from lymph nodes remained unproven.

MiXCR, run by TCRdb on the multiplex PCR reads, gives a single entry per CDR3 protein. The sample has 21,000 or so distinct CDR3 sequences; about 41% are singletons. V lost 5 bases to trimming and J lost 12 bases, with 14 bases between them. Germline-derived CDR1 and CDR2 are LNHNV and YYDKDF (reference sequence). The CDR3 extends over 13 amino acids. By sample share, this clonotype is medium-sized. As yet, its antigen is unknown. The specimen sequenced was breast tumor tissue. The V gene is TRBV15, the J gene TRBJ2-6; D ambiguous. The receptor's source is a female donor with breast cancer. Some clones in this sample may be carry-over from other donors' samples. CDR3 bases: TGTGCCACCAGCGGCTCCACAACCCCCGTCCTGACTTTC. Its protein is CATSGSTTPVLTF.